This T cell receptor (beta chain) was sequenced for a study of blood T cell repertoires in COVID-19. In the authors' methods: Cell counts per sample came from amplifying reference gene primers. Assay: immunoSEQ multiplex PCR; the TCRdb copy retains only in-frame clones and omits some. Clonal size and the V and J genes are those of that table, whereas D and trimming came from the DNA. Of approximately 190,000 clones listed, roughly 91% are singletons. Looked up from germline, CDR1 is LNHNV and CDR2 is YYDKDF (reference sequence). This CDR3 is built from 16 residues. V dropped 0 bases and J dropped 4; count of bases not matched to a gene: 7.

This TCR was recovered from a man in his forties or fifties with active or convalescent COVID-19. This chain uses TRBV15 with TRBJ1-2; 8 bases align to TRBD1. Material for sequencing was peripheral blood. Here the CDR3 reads CATSRDRQGAAYGYTF. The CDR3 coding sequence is TGTGCCACCAGCAGAGATCGGCAGGGGGCTGCCTATGGCTACACCTTC.